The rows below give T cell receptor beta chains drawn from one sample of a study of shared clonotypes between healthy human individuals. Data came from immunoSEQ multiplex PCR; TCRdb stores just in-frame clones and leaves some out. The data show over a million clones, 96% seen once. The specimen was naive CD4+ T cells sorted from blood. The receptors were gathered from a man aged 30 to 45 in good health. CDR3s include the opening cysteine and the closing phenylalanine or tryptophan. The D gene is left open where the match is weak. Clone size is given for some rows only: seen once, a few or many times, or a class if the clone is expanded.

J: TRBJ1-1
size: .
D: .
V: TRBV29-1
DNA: TGCAGCGTTGAAAGGGGGACCGGGGGCACTGAAGCTTTCTTT
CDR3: CSVERGTGGTEAFF

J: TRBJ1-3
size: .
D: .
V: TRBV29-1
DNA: TGCAGCGGGTCAACAGGGCCTGGAAACACCATATATTTT
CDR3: CSGSTGPGNTIYF

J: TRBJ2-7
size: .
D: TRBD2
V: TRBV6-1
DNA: TGTGCCAGCAGTGTGAGGGAGGGTTATAACGAGCAGTACTTC
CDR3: CASSVREGYNEQYF

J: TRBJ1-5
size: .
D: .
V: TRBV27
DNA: TGTGCCAGCAGTTCGGCAGTGGGGGGGTCTAGCAATCAGCCCCAGCATTTT
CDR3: CASSSAVGGSSNQPQHF

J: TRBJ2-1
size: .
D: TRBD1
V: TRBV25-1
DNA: TGTGCCAGCAGTGAATATGCAGGGGGTAAGAGCTCCTACAATGAGCAGTTCTTC
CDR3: CASSEYAGGKSSYNEQFF

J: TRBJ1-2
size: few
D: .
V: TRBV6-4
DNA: TGTGCCAGCAGTGACTCAAGTGGGGACTATGGCTACACCTTC
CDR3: CASSDSSGDYGYTF

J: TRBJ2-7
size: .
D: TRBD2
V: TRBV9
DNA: TGTGCCAGCAGCGTAGCTAGCGGGATCTCCTACGAGCAGTACTTC
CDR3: CASSVASGISYEQYF

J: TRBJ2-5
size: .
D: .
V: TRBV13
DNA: TGTGCCAGCAGCTTATACAGCCAAGAGATGGCCCAGTACTTC
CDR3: CASSLYSQEMAQYF

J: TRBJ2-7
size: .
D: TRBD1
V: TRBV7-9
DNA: TGTGCCAGCAGCTTAGCGCTGGGACAGGGTGTGCACGAGCAGTACTTC
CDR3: CASSLALGQGVHEQYF

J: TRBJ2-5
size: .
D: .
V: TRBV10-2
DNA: TGCGCCAGCAGTGAGCCGTCCTTTAGCGGAGAGACCCAGTACTTC
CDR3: CASSEPSFSGETQYF